The clone carrying this T cell receptor (beta chain) was found once. Its matching antigen is unknown. The germline gives CDR1 SGDLS, CDR2 YYNGEE. V was shortened by 0 bases and J by 1 base, with 12 bases between the two germline ends. This CDR3 has 16 amino acids. With a J-beta primer mix and a sample-barcoded 5' primer, a second PCR ran about 7 to 11 cycles. Every sample gave at least 3 million paired-end reads containing CDR3. Via MiXCR, TCRdb re-called the 5' RACE reads, giving one row per CDR3 protein. The sample lists some 850,000 distinct CDR3 sequences, roughly 25% occurring once. These data are taken from a study of blood T cells in healthy people across ages. Study findings and constraints: Significant beta diversity loss was already apparent by age roughly 38, declining roughly linearly.

These data are also associated with another study on T cells of mothers and their children. That report notes: Related pairs of mothers and children showed slightly higher, non-significant overlap versus unrelated pairs.

Sequences were obtained from blood. The sequence came from a boy younger than 18 in good health. The V call is TRBV9, the J call TRBJ2-3, with a tentative D call TRBD2 (6 bases). CDR3 sequence: CASSVAEGRGTDTQYF. In DNA, the CDR3 is TGTGCCAGCAGCGTAGCGGAGGGTCGGGGCACAGATACGCAGTATTTT. Variable domain in full (rest from reference TRBV9 and TRBJ2-3): DSGVTQTPKHLITATGQRVTLRCSPRSGDLSVYWYQQSLDQGLQFLIQYYNGEERAKGNILERFSAQQFPDLHSELNLSSLELGDSALYFCASSVAEGRGTDTQYFGPGTRLTVL.